These 27 T cell receptor beta chains came from one sample sequenced in a study of cytomegalovirus exposure and HLA in healthy donors. The PCR employed 60 Vbeta primers together with 13 Jbeta primers. The assay was immunoSEQ multiplex PCR, and TCRdb's table has in-frame clones only and misses some. The repertoire holds about 110,000 clones, with just over 70% as singletons. Sequences were obtained from PBMCs. The receptors were gathered from a boy under 18 in good health and CMV-seronegative.

This clone was counted between two and nine times. The chain carries TRBV9 and TRBJ2-5, with D possibly being TRBD2 (7 bases). Trimming left V 3 bases short and J 5 bases short, with 14 bases between. The germline V gene has CDR1 SGDLS and CDR2 YYNGEE. The CDR3 runs to 14 residues. The CDR3 sequence is CASSDIGGEETQYF. In DNA form, the CDR3 reads TGTGCCAGCAGCGATATAGGGGGGGAGGAGACCCAGTACTTC.

This chain links TRBV28 with TRBJ1-2, with D perhaps TRBD1 (6 bases). The CDR3 length is 16 residues. Germline assignment: CDR1 MDHEN and CDR2 SYDVKM. V was trimmed by 6 bases and J by 0 bases, leaving 17 bases between them. CDR3 region: CASRSDSPSTNYGYTF. The DNA for the CDR3 is TGTGCCAGCAGATCGGACAGCCCTTCAACTAACTATGGCTACACCTTC.

The chain is built from TRBV28 and TRBJ2-7, with 7 nucleotides matching TRBD1. This CDR3 is 14 amino acids long. V dropped 9 bases and J dropped 2; count of bases not matched to a gene: 10. CDR1 MDHEN and CDR2 SYDVKM come from the germline V gene. The CDR3 protein is CASTTGTEAYEQYF. CDR3 nucleotide sequence: TGTGCCAGTACTACGGGGACAGAGGCCTACGAGCAGTACTTC.

The rearrangement uses TRBV6-1 and TRBJ1-2; TRBD1 matches at 8 bases. This CDR3 has 15 residues. V lost 0 bases, J lost 6 bases, and 6 bases stayed unmatched. CDR1 is MNHNS, CDR2 SASEGT, per germline. The CDR3 region has the DNA TGTGCCAGCAGTGAAGCGCTTCAGGGGGCCCATGGCTACACCTTC. Protein: CASSEALQGAHGYTF.

The chain joins TRBV5-4 to TRBJ2-2; 7 bases fit TRBD1. Germline CDR1 SGHNT, CDR2 YYREEE (reference sequence). V gave up 5 bases and J gave up 6 bases; unmatched junction bases: 7. The CDR3 spans 14 residues. The CDR3 region is CASRRGQTAGELFF. The CDR3 DNA is TGTGCCAGCAGGAGGGGACAGACGGCCGGGGAGCTGTTTTTT.

The V call is TRBV7-3, the J call TRBJ2-2, with 7 bases aligning to TRBD2. After removal of 2 bases from V and 8 bases from J, the junction contained 2 bases not matched to a gene. The CDR3 is 13 residues long. CDR1 is SGHTA and CDR2 is FQGTGA in the germline V gene. The CDR3 DNA is TGTGCCAGCAGCTTAGCGGGACTAGGGGAGCTGTTTTTT. Its protein product is CASSLAGLGELFF.

The chain combines TRBV27 with TRBJ2-1; 12 nucleotides match TRBD2. The CDR3 is 14 residues long. In germline, CDR1 is MNHEY, CDR2 SMNVEV (reference sequence). The trim removed 8 bases at V and 7 bases at J, leaving 6 bases unmatched. CDR3 amino acids: CASRTSGGKNEQFF. The DNA of the CDR3 is TGTGCCAGCCGCACTAGCGGGGGGAAAAATGAGCAGTTCTTC.

This clone has just one count. V is TRBV5-6 and J is TRBJ1-3; TRBD1 is a possible D gene (5 bases). The length of the CDR3 is 14 residues. The germline V gene has CDR1 SGHDT and CDR2 YYEEEE. Trimming removed 5 bases from V and 0 bases from J, with 9 bases in between. Written as DNA, the CDR3 is TGTGCCAGCAGTTCGGGGGTCTCTGGAAACACCATATATTTT. As protein: CASSSGVSGNTIYF.

This clone was seen a handful of times. V usage is TRBV19 and J usage is TRBJ2-2, with 8 bases that match TRBD1. J gave up 6 bases and V 5 bases, and 8 bases lay outside the gene matches. CDR1 LNHDA and CDR2 SQIVND come from the germline V gene (reference sequence). The CDR3 is made up of 15 amino acids. This CDR3 reads CASSSRGRGPGELFF. The CDR3 nucleotides are TGTGCCAGTAGTTCTCGTGGCAGGGGGCCCGGGGAGCTGTTTTTT.

The chain links TRBV5-1 to TRBJ1-1; perhaps TRBD1 as D (5 bases). V lost 4 bases, J lost 6 bases, and 10 bases lay in between. This CDR3 spans 12 amino acids. From germline, CDR1 is SGHRS and CDR2 YFSETQ. The CDR3 is CASSQTGPEAFF. In DNA, the CDR3 is TGCGCCAGCAGCCAAACAGGCCCTGAAGCTTTCTTT.

The chain couples TRBV7-9 to TRBJ1-5; no definite D call. The CDR3 is made up of 16 amino acids. CDR1 and CDR2 from the germline V gene are SEHNR and FQNEAQ (reference sequence). Trimming removed 1 base at V and 1 base at J, with 11 bases between. The CDR3 here is CASSLGIGQSNQPQHF. The CDR3 DNA is TGTGCCAGCAGCTTAGGAATTGGCCAAAGCAATCAGCCCCAGCATTTT.

This rearrangement joins TRBV21-1 to TRBJ2-1; TRBD2, the table's D call, lacks a check against the DNA. TRBV21-1 is a pseudogene segment. The CDR3 covers 17 residues. DNA for the CDR3: TGTGCCAGCAGCAAAGAGGGTAGCGGGAGGGCCCACAATGAGCAGTTCTTC. Protein sequence: CASSKEGSGRAHNEQFF.

This clone was found a few times. The chain has TRBV2 and TRBJ2-7, with D unclear. Per the germline V gene, CDR1 is SNHLY and CDR2 is FYNNEI. Trimming cost V 7 bases and J 5 bases, with 9 bases left between them. The CDR3 has 11 amino acids. The CDR3 DNA reads TGTGCCAGCACCGGGTTCAACGAGCAGTACTTC. It codes for CASTGFNEQYF.

The CDR3 here is CASSVDPAGGNQPQHF. The CDR3 coding sequence is TGTGCCAGCAGCGTAGACCCGGCAGGGGGCAATCAGCCCCAGCATTTT. This chain connects TRBV9 to TRBJ1-5; tentative D call: TRBD1 (6 bases). With 0 bases removed from V and 2 bases from J, the gap between germline ends came to 12 bases. The CDR3 spans 16 residues. The germline V gene has CDR1 SGDLS and CDR2 YYNGEE.

The chain uses TRBV15 and TRBJ1-1; D may be TRBD1 (6 bases). The V end was cut by 0 bases, the J end by 3 bases, with 11 bases between. Germline V CDR1 and CDR2: LNHNV, YYDKDF (reference sequence). The CDR3 covers 15 residues. This chain's CDR3 is CATSRDRGAHTEAFF. The DNA of the CDR3 is TGTGCCACCAGCAGAGATCGGGGGGCACACACTGAAGCTTTCTTT. Together with reference TRBV15 and TRBJ1-1, the CDR3 gives the full variable domain: DAMVIQNPRYQVTQFGKPVTLSCSQTLNHNVMYWYQQKSSQAPKLLFHYYDKDFNNEADTPDNFQSRRPNTSFCFLDIRSPGLGDTAMYLCATSRDRGAHTEAFFGQGTRLTVV.

On this clone: The sample contains more than one DNA sequence encoding this CDR3. V usage is TRBV2 and J usage is TRBJ2-1; TRBD2 aligns across 13 bases. V shed 6 bases, J shed 5 bases, and the junction held 4 bases outside the gene matches. CDR1 and CDR2 from the germline V gene are SNHLY and FYNNEI. This CDR3 is 15 amino acids long. The CDR3 DNA sequence: TGTGCCAGCAGGGTAGGACTAGCGGGGGACAATGAGCAGTTCTTC. This sequence encodes CASRVGLAGDNEQFF.

V usage is TRBV28 and J usage is TRBJ1-5, with 7 nucleotides matching TRBD1. This CDR3 is 15 amino acids long. Per germline, CDR1 MDHEN and CDR2 SYDVKM. J lost 2 bases, V lost 5 bases, and 6 bases had no gene match. For the CDR3, the DNA is TGTGCCAGCAGTACATCGGGGACAGGCAATCAGCCCCAGCATTTT. Its translation: CASSTSGTGNQPQHF.

The chain uses TRBV7-2 and TRBJ2-7; possibly TRBD1 for D (5 bases). Germline CDR1 is SGHTA and CDR2 is FQGNSA. The ends were cut back, 2 bases at V and 6 bases at J, with 11 bases in the middle. This CDR3 is 13 amino acids long. This CDR3 reads CASSLTVRAEQYF. The CDR3 region has the DNA TGTGCCAGCAGCTTAACGGTCAGGGCCGAGCAGTACTTC.

The genes are TRBV7-8 and TRBJ1-5; no clear D gene. The germline V gene has CDR1 SGHVS and CDR2 FQNEAQ. The length of the CDR3 is 14 residues. V lost 6 bases and J 4 bases, leaving 13 bases between the germline ends. The CDR3 DNA sequence: TGTGCCAGCAGGAGGGCCCCTTCGAATCAGCCCCAGCATTTT. This translates into CASRRAPSNQPQHF.

This chain joins TRBV19 and TRBJ1-1, with 11 bases fitting TRBD1. Germline-derived CDR1 and CDR2 are LNHDA and SQIVND (reference sequence). The CDR3 spans 16 residues. After removal of 3 bases from V and 5 bases from J, the junction contained 8 bases not matched to a gene. The CDR3 loop reads CASSILPGQGGTEAFF. In DNA, the CDR3 is TGTGCCAGTAGTATCTTACCGGGACAGGGGGGTACTGAAGCTTTCTTT.

This clone was seen only a few times. This chain joins TRBV30 and TRBJ2-7; 8 positions agree with TRBD1. Germline CDR1 reads GTSNPN; CDR2 reads SVGIG (reference sequence). The CDR3 totals 10 residues. In DNA form, the CDR3 reads TGTCGAGGACAGGGCTACGAGCAGTACTTC. Its translation is CRGQGYEQYF.

The chain has TRBV13 and TRBJ2-5, with 11 positions matching TRBD2. The V gene's germline CDR1 is PRHDT and CDR2 FYEKMQ (reference sequence). The CDR3 is 17 residues long. The V and J ends lost 2 bases and 9 bases, in that order; junction bases with no gene match: 14. Here the CDR3 DNA reads TGTGCCAGCAGCTTATCCAAAACGGGACTAGCGGCAGGGTCCCAGTACTTC. Amino acid sequence: CASSLSKTGLAAGSQYF.

This sequence joins TRBV6-5 and TRBJ2-7; no clear D gene. CDR3 length: 14 residues. Germline CDR1 reads MNHEY; CDR2 reads SVGAGI. Trimming left V 8 bases short and J 2 bases short, with 16 bases between. The CDR3, as DNA: TGTGCCAGCCGTTTCGCCGGAGTACCCTACGAGCAGTACTTC. It yields the protein CASRFAGVPYEQYF.

This rearrangement joins TRBV25-1 to TRBJ1-1; tentative D call: TRBD1 (5 bases). Trimming shortened V by 4 bases and J by 0 bases, and 12 bases separated the two germline ends. CDR3 size: 15 residues. The germline V gene has CDR1 MGHDK and CDR2 SYGVNS. The CDR3: CASSVYNRMNTEAFF. CDR3 DNA: TGTGCCAGCAGTGTATACAACAGGATGAACACTGAAGCTTTCTTT.

The rearrangement joins TRBV25-1 to TRBJ2-2, with 11 bases matching TRBD2. Germline CDR1 and CDR2: MGHDK and SYGVNS. V dropped 8 bases and J dropped 5; count of bases not matched to a gene: 1. This CDR3 is built from 13 residues. The DNA for the CDR3 is TGTGCCAGCGCTAGCGGGGGGACCGGGGAGCTGTTTTTT. Its translation is CASASGGTGELFF.

A note on this clone: The same CDR3 can be traced to other DNA sequences in this sample. The chain joins TRBV30 to TRBJ2-2; weak D call: TRBD2 (6 bases). Germline V gene data show CDR1 as GTSNPN and CDR2 as SVGIG (reference sequence). The germline V and J ends were trimmed by 5 bases and 5 bases, with 12 bases remaining between them. There are 13 residues in the CDR3. CDR3 region: CAWGGTVTGELFF. The CDR3 region has the DNA TGTGCCTGGGGAGGGACGGTTACCGGGGAGCTGTTTTTT.

A few counts support this clone. This chain links TRBV6-5 with TRBJ2-7; 7 bases align to TRBD2. Germline V lookup: CDR1 MNHEY, CDR2 SVGAGI. After removal of 2 bases from V and 2 bases from J, the junction contained 9 bases not matched to a gene. The CDR3 extends over 16 amino acids. Here the CDR3 reads CASSYSGVTATYEQYF. Written as DNA, the CDR3 is TGTGCCAGCAGTTACAGCGGGGTGACAGCCACCTACGAGCAGTACTTC.